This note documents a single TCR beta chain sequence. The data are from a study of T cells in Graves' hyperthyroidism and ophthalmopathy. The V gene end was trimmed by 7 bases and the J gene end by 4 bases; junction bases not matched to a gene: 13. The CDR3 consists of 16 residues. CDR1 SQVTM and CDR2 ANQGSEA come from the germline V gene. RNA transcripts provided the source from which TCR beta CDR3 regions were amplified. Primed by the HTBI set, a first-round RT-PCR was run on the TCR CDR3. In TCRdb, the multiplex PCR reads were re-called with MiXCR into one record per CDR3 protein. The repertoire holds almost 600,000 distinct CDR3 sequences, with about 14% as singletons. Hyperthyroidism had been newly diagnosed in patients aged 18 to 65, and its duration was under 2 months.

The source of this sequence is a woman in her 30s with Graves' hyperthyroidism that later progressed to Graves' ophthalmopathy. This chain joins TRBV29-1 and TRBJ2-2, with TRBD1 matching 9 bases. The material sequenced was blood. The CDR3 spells CSALRWTGVGTGELFF. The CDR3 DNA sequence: TGCAGCGCCTTGAGATGGACAGGGGTCGGCACCGGGGAGCTGTTTTTT.